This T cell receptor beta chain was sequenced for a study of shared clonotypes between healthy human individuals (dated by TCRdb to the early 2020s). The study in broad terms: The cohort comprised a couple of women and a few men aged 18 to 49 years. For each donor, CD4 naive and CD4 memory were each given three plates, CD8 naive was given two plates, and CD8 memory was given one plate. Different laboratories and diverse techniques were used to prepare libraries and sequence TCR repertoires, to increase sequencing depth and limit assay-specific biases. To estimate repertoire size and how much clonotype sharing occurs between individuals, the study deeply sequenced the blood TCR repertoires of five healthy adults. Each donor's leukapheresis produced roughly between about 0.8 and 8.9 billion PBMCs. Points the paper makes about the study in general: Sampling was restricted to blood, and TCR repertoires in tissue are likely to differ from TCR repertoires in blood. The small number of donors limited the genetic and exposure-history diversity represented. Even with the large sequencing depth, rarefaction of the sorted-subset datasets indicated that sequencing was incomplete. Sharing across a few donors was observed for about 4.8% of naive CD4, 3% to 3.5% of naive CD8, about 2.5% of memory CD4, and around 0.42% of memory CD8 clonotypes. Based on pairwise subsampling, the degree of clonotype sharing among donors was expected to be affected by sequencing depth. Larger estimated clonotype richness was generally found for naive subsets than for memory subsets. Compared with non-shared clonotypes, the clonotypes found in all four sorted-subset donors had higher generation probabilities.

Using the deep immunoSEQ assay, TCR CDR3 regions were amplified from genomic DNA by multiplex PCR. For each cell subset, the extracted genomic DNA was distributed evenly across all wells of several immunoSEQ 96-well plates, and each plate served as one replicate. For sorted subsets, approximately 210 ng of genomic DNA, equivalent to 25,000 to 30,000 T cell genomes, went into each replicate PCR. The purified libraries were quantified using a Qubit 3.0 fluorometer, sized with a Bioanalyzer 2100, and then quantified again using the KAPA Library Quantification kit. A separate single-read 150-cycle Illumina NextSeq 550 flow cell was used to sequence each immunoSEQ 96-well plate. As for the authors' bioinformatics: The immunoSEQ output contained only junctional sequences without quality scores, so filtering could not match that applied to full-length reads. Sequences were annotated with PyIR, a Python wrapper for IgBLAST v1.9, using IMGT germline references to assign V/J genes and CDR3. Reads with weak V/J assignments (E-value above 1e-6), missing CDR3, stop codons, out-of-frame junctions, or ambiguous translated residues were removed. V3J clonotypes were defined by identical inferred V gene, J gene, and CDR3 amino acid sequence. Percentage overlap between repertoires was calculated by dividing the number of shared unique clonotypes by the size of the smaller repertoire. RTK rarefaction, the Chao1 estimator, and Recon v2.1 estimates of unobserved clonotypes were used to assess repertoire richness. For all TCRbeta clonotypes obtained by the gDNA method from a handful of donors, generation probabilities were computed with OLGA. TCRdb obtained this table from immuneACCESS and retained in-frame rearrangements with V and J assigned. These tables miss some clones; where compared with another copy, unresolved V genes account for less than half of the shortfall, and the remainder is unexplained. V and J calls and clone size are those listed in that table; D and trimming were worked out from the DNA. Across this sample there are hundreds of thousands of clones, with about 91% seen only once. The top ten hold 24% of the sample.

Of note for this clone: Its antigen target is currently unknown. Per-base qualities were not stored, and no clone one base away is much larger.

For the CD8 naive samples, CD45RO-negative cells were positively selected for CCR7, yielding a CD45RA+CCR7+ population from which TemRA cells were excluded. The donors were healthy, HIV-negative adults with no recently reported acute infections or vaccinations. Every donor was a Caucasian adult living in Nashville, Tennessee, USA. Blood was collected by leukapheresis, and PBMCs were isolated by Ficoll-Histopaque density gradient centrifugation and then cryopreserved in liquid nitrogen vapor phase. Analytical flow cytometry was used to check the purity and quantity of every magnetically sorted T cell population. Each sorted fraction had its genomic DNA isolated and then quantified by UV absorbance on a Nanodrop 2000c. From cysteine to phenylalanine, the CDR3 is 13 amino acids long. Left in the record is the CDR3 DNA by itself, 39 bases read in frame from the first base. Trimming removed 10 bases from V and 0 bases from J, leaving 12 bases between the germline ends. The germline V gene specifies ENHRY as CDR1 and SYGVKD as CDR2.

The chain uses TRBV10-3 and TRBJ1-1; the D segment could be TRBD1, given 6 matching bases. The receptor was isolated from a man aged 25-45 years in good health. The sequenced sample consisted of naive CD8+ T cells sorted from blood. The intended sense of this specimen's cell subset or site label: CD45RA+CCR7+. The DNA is TGTGCCACCCGACAGGTAATGAACACTGAAGCTTTCTTT. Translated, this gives CATRQVMNTEAFF.